This is a list of T cell receptor beta chains from one sample in a study of blood T cell repertoires in COVID-19. This table comes from immunoSEQ multiplex PCR, and its TCRdb copy is limited to in-frame clones, with some not included. The sample includes 300,000 to 400,000 clones, 65% to 85% of them seen just once. Sequencing input: peripheral blood. Receptor source: a man aged 30 to 45 with active or convalescent COVID-19. Both conserved end residues are trimmed from each CDR3. Expanded clones are given a class, and other clones once, few, many or no size at all.

size	V	J	CDR3
.	TRBV19	TRBJ1-6	ASRSRSNSPLH
.	TRBV7-2	TRBJ2-7	ASSLVAGEGYEQY
.	TRBV19	TRBJ2-1	ASSLTPLSIYEQF
.	TRBV6-2/TRBV6-3	TRBJ2-1	ASSGGSYNEQF
once	TRBV5-4	TRBJ1-1	ASSARVPNTEAF
.	TRBV7-2	TRBJ1-1	ASSLVPGGDTEAF
.	TRBV5-5	TRBJ1-1	ASSPGRGLWDTEAF
.	TRBV7-9	TRBJ2-1	ASSLEGWTSSYNEQF
few	TRBV7-2	TRBJ1-2	ASSLLDRAQLIFYGYT
.	TRBV24-1	TRBJ2-1	ATSEDQEGAEQF
.	TRBV4-3	TRBJ2-1	ASSQDGASGGVNEQF
.	TRBV19	TRBJ1-1	ASTMGGVEAF
.	TRBV7-2	TRBJ1-1	ASSLRPTGGTEAF
.	TRBV5-5	TRBJ2-7	ASTPGAGGFYEQY
.	TRBV29-1	TRBJ1-1	SVVGKDRMNTEAF
.	TRBV14	TRBJ2-4	ASSQDRRKNIQY
.	TRBV2	TRBJ2-7	ATTLRSGLTSEQY
.	TRBV19	TRBJ2-3	ASSLQRDYTDTQY
.	TRBV11-3	TRBJ2-2	ASSLVGAGTGELF
once	TRBV27	TRBJ2-1	ASSLLGQGANEQF
.	TRBV28	TRBJ1-2	ASTIRTGTNYGYT
.	TRBV7-2	TRBJ2-3	ASREQGGTDTQY
.	TRBV7-3	TRBJ2-1	ASRPGTSGNNEQF
few	TRBV4-3	TRBJ2-7	ASSQGQGGTYEQY
.	TRBV7-2	TRBJ2-7	ASSFRTSGGLGQY